The T cell receptor (beta chain) described here comes from a study of T cell responses to AZD1222 COVID-19 vaccine. TCRdb keeps only in-frame clones here, not all; method: immunoSEQ multiplex PCR. The sample shows more than 80,000 clones, less than 95% of them seen only once. In regard to this clone: What it binds is unknown.

Overall study findings and caveats: No day 14 peak samples; only post-peak repertoires were characterized. When two AZD1222 doses had been given, Spike-specific TCR breadth and depth rose. Donors in the cohort were predominantly white British and more often female, and clonal diversity was possibly underestimated.

Germline V lookup: CDR1 LNHDA, CDR2 SQIVND (reference sequence). The CDR3 length is 16 residues. V was pared by 6 bases and J by 1 base, with 15 bases between. The chain joins TRBV19 to TRBJ2-2; D gene ambiguous. This clonotype was sampled from an adult who received the AZD1222 COVID-19 vaccine. The sequencing here drew on peripheral blood, taken 28 days after the second AZD1222 dose. This CDR3 is CASSPRAVKNTGELFF. The CDR3 region has the DNA TGTGCCAGTAGCCCTCGGGCCGTAAAGAACACCGGGGAGCTGTTTTTT.